Listed below are T cell receptor beta chains from one sample, sequenced in a study of T cell repertoires in cytomegalovirus infection. TCRdb called the reads again in MiXCR, with one record for every CDR3 protein. The data contain 200,000 or so distinct CDR3 sequences, roughly 27% of them singletons. The sample taken for sequencing was PBMCs. The receptors shown here come from a human donor in good health (CMV status not recorded). Some clones in this sample may be carry-over from other donors' samples. Both conserved end residues are part of each CDR3. D genes are given only for firm matches. The size of a clone is reported for some rows only, either as once, few or many, or as a class for expanded clones.

D,length,V,size,J,DNA,CDR3
TRBD2,15,TRBV5-4,few,TRBJ2-5,TGTGCCAGCAGCTTGCAACGGGGGGACGCAGAGACCCAGTACTTC,CASSLQRGDAETQYF
.,15,TRBV5-1,.,TRBJ2-2,TGCGCCAGCAGCCAGGGGGGCCAGCTCACCGGGGAGCTGTTTTTT,CASSQGGQLTGELFF
TRBD2,15,TRBV5-4,few,TRBJ2-3,TGTGCCAGCAGCGCAAAGCGGGGGATCACAGATACGCAGTATTTT,CASSAKRGITDTQYF
TRBD1,16,TRBV7-2,.,TRBJ1-1,TGTGCCAGCAGCTTAAAACAGGACAGGTTCTTAACTGAAGCTTTCTTT,CASSLKQDRFLTEAFF
TRBD2,17,TRBV7-6,.,TRBJ2-1,TGTGCCAGCAGCACAAGACTAGCGGGGGGGCCTAAAAATGAGCAGTTCTTC,CASSTRLAGGPKNEQFF
TRBD1,13,TRBV5-1,once,TRBJ2-7,TGCGCCAGCAGCTTTACAGGGGGCGCGGATCAGTACTTC,CASSFTGGADQYF
TRBD1,19,TRBV7-3,few,TRBJ2-6,TGTGCCAGCAGCTTAGGGACAGGACTAATCAGCTCTGGGGCCAACGTCCTGACTTTC,CASSLGTGLISSGANVLTF
.,12,TRBV7-2,many,TRBJ2-3,TGTGCCAGCAGCTTAGTCAAAGATACGCAGTATTTT,CASSLVKDTQYF
TRBD2,16,TRBV3-1,.,TRBJ2-5,TGTGCCAGCAGCCCGCTCCCTAGCGGGAGAAAAGAGACCCAGTACTTC,CASSPLPSGRKETQYF
TRBD1,15,TRBV19,.,TRBJ1-4,TGTGCCAGTACCACGGCCAGGGGGCGTAATGAAAAACTGTTTTTT,CASTTARGRNEKLFF
.,20,TRBV7-6,.,TRBJ2-1,TGTGCCAGCAGCTCCCCGAGTGAAGGGGCGTCATTGAGCTCCTACAATGAGCAGTTCTTC,CASSSPSEGASLSSYNEQFF
TRBD2,14,TRBV5-6,.,TRBJ2-3,TGTGCCAGCAGCCTTGGGGGGGTTACAGATACGCAGTATTTT,CASSLGGVTDTQYF
TRBD1,14,TRBV7-2,many,TRBJ2-2,TGTGCCAGCAGAAGGGGACAGGGGTCCGGGGAGCTGTTTTTT,CASRRGQGSGELFF
.,15,TRBV2,.,TRBJ1-2,TGTGCCAGCCGTATTGCCCTCATCTCGTCTAGTGGCTACACCTTC,CASRIALISSSGYTF
.,15,TRBV19,.,TRBJ1-2,TGTGCCAGTAGCTTCCGGGCCTCGGAAGGGGATGGCTACACCTTC,CASSFRASEGDGYTF
.,13,TRBV10-1,.,TRBJ2-1,TGCGCCAGCAGCCTAAGACTGTCGGATGAGCAGTTCTTC,CASSLRLSDEQFF
TRBD2,14,TRBV12-3/TRBV12-4,.,TRBJ2-5,TGTGCCAGCAGACTTCAAGCGGCGGGAGGGGCCCAGTACTTC,CASRLQAAGGAQYF
.,14,TRBV20-1,few,TRBJ2-6,TGCAGTGCTTTCACAGGGACTGGGGCCAACGTCCTGACTTTC,CSAFTGTGANVLTF
.,17,TRBV9,.,TRBJ1-4,TGTGCCAGCAGCCCCCGGGGACTGGGTAGAGCTAATGAAAAACTGTTTTTT,CASSPRGLGRANEKLFF
TRBD1,14,TRBV29-1,few,TRBJ1-2,TGCAGCGTGGCGCCCAGGGGGCACGACTATGGCTACACCTTC,CSVAPRGHDYGYTF
TRBD2,15,TRBV12-3/TRBV12-4,many,TRBJ2-3,TGTGCCAGCTCCGAGGCGGGACTAGGCCAGTATACGCAGTATTTT,CASSEAGLGQYTQYF
TRBD1,17,TRBV7-8,few,TRBJ1-1,TGTGCCAGCAGCTACGTCCCGGGACAGGGAACGAACACTGAAGCTTTCTTT,CASSYVPGQGTNTEAFF
.,13,TRBV29-1,few,TRBJ1-2,TGCAGCGTTACAGCAAAACGCGACTATGGCTACACCTTC,CSVTAKRDYGYTF
.,14,TRBV12-5,.,TRBJ2-6,TGTGCTAGTGGTTTGGGCTCTGGGGCCAACGTCCTGACTTTC,CASGLGSGANVLTF
TRBD2,15,TRBV7-2,many,TRBJ2-1,TGTGCCAGCAGATATCGGACTAGCGGACACAATGAGCAGTTCTTC,CASRYRTSGHNEQFF
TRBD1,17,TRBV7-2,many,TRBJ2-6,TGTGCCAGCAGCTTAAGGGGACAGGGTGCTGGGGCCAACGTCCTGACTTTC,CASSLRGQGAGANVLTF
TRBD2,17,TRBV27,.,TRBJ2-2,TGTGCCAGCAGTTCGGGACTAGCGGGCCTCAACACCGGGGAGCTGTTTTTT,CASSSGLAGLNTGELFF
.,14,TRBV5-1,few,TRBJ1-1,TGCGCCAGCAGCTTCGTACAGAGGAACACTGAAGCTTTCTTT,CASSFVQRNTEAFF
TRBD1,14,TRBV25-1,.,TRBJ1-1,TGTGCCAGCAGTGAAGGAGGAGGGACAGGTGTAGCTTTCTTT,CASSEGGGTGVAFF
TRBD2,17,TRBV7-2,.,TRBJ2-2,TGTGCCAGCAGCTTGGGTAGCGGGGGCGCGAACACCGGGGAGCTGTCTTTT,CASSLGSGGANTGELSF
TRBD2,16,TRBV4-2,once,TRBJ2-3,TGTGCCAGCAGCTACACAGCTAGCGGGGGGGCAGATACGCAGTATTTT,CASSYTASGGADTQYF
TRBD1,19,TRBV6-2/TRBV6-3,few,TRBJ2-7,TGTGCCAGCAGTTACCAAGCCGGAATAGACGGGACAGAAGCTTACGAGCAGTACTTC,CASSYQAGIDGTEAYEQYF
.,12,TRBV11-1,few,TRBJ2-7,TGTGCCAGCAGAGGGGGAAACTACGAGCAGTACTTC,CASRGGNYEQYF
TRBD1,15,TRBV7-6,.,TRBJ1-3,TGTGCCAGCAGCCGAACAGGGGGTTCTGGAAACACCATATATTTT,CASSRTGGSGNTIYF
.,13,TRBV6-6,.,TRBJ1-2,TGTGCCAGCAGTCAACAGGCCCTAGGGGGCTACACCTTC,CASSQQALGGYTF
.,14,TRBV5-1,.,TRBJ1-1,TGCGCCAGCAGCTCGGATCCTCCGAACACTGAAGCTTTCTTT,CASSSDPPNTEAFF
TRBD2,14,TRBV4-1,.,TRBJ2-7,TGCGCCAGCAGCCAAGATGAGCGGGGAAACGAGCAGTACTTC,CASSQDERGNEQYF
TRBD1,16,TRBV7-2,many,TRBJ2-1,TGTGCCAGCAGCCCTAACTACGGACAGGGAGGCAATGAGCAGTTCTTC,CASSPNYGQGGNEQFF
TRBD1,15,TRBV5-1,few,TRBJ1-1,TGCGCCAGCAGCTTCCACGCCGACAGGGGCACTGAAGCTTTCTTT,CASSFHADRGTEAFF
.,16,TRBV6-8,once,TRBJ1-5,TGTGCCAGCAGTACAACCGGACGGAACGACAATCAGCCCCAGCATTTT,CASSTTGRNDNQPQHF
.,14,TRBV2,.,TRBJ2-2,TGTGCCAGCAGTTCCGTGACCCTTGGTAGGGAGCTGTTTTTT,CASSSVTLGRELFF
.,15,TRBV20-1,.,TRBJ1-2,TGCAGTGCTAGGCCCAATGAGGGGCCTAACTATGGCTACACCTTC,CSARPNEGPNYGYTF
TRBD1,15,TRBV5-1,.,TRBJ2-7,TGCGCCAGCCGATCTGGACAGGGGGCGTCCTACGAGCAGTACTTC,CASRSGQGASYEQYF
.,12,TRBV12-5,.,TRBJ1-1,TGTGCTAGTGGTTTGATGTACACTGAAGCTTTCTTT,CASGLMYTEAFF
.,13,TRBV7-3,many,TRBJ2-7,TGTGCCAGCAGCTTAAGGGAGGGGGACGAGCAGTACTTC,CASSLREGDEQYF
TRBD2,13,TRBV12-3/TRBV12-4,.,TRBJ2-7,TGTGCCAGCAGTTTAGGGACTAGAGTCGAGCAGTACTTC,CASSLGTRVEQYF
TRBD1,15,TRBV19,.,TRBJ2-2,TGTGCCAGTAGTATTGAGGGGGCAAACACCGGGGAGCTGTTTTTT,CASSIEGANTGELFF
TRBD1,13,TRBV2,.,TRBJ1-2,TGTGCCAGCAGTGAGGGACAGTACTATGGCTACACCTTC,CASSEGQYYGYTF
.,14,TRBV7-2,.,TRBJ1-1,TGTGCCAGCAGCTTACAGGAGATGAACACTGAAGCTTTCTTT,CASSLQEMNTEAFF